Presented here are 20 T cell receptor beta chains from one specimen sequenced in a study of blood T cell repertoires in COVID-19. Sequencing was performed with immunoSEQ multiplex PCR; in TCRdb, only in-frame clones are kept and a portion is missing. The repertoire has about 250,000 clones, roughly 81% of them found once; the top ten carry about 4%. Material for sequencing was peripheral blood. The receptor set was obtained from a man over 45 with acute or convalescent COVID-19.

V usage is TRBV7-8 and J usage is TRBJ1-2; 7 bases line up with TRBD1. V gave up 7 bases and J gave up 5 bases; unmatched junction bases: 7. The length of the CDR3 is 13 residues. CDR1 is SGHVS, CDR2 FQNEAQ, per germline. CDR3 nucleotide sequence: TGTGCCAGCAATTCGGGACAGCAATATGGCTACACCTTC. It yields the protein CASNSGQQYGYTF.

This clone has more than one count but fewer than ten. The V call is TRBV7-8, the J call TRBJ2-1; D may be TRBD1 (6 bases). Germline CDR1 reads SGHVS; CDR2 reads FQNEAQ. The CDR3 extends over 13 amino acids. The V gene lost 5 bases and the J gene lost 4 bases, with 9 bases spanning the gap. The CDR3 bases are TGTGCCAGCAGCCTAGGACAGTACAATGAGCAGTTCTTC. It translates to CASSLGQYNEQFF.

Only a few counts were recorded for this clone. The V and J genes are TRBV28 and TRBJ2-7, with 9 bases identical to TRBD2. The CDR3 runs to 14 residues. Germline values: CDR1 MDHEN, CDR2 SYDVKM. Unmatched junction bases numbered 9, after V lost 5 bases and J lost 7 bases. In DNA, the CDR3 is TGTGCCAGCAGTATCCCAGCGGGAGGTTTTGAGCAGTACTTC. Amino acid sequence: CASSIPAGGFEQYF. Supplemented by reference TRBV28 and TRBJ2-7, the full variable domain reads DVKVTQSSRYLVKRTGEKVFLECVQDMDHENMFWYRQDPGLGLRLIYFSYDVKMKEKGDIPEGYSVSREKKERFSLILESASTNQTSMYLCASSIPAGGFEQYFGPGTRLTVT.

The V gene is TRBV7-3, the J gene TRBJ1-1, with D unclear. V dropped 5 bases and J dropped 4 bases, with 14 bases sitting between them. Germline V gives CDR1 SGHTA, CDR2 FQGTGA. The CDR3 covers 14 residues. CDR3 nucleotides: TGTGCCAGCAGCCCCGGAGGTGAAGGCACTGAAGCTTTCTTT. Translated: CASSPGGEGTEAFF. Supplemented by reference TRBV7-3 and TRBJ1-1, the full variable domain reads GAGVSQTPSNKVTEKGKYVELRCDPISGHTALYWYRQSLGQGPEFLIYFQGTGAADDSGLPNDRFFAVRPEGSVSTLKIQRTERGDSAVYLCASSPGGEGTEAFFGQGTRLTVV.

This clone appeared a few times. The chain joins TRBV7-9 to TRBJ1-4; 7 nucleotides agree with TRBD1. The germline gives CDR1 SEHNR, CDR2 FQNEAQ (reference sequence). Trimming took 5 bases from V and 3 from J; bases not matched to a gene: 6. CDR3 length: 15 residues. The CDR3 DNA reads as TGTGCCAGCAGCACTCGACAGGGTTCTAATGAAAAACTGTTTTTT. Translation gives CASSTRQGSNEKLFF.

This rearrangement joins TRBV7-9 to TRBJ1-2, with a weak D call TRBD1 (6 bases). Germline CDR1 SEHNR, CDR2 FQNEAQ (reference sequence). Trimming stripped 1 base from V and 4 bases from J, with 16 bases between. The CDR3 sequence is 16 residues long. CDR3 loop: CASSLELGGATYGYTF. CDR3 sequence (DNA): TGTGCCAGCAGCTTAGAGCTGGGGGGGGCCACCTATGGCTACACCTTC.

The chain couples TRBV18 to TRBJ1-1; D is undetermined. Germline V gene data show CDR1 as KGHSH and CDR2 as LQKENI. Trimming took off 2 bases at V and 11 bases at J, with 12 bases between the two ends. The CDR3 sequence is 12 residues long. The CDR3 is CASSPAAGRAFF. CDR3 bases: TGTGCCAGCTCACCAGCCGCGGGAAGGGCTTTCTTT.

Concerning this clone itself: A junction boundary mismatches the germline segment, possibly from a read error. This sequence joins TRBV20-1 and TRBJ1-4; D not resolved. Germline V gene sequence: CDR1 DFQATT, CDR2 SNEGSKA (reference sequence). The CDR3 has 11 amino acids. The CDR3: CSAPGVGAGVF. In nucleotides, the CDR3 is TGCAGTGCTCCCGGTGTGGGCGCCGGGGTTTTT.

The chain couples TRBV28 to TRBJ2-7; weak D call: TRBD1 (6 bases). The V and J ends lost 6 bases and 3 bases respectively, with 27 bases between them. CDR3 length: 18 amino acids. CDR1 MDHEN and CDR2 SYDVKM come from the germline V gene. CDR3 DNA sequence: TGTGCCAGCAGACCGGCCCTAAAGAACAGGGTAAATCTCTACGAGCAGTACTTC. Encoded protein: CASRPALKNRVNLYEQYF. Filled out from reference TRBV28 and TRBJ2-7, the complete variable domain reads DVKVTQSSRYLVKRTGEKVFLECVQDMDHENMFWYRQDPGLGLRLIYFSYDVKMKEKGDIPEGYSVSREKKERFSLILESASTNQTSMYLCASRPALKNRVNLYEQYFGPGTRLTVT.

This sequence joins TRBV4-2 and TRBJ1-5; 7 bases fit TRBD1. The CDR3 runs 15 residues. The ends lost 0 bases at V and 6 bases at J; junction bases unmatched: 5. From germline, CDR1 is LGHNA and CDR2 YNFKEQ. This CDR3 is CASSQELEGAQPQHF. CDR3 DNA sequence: TGTGCCAGCAGCCAAGAACTAGAGGGGGCTCAGCCCCAGCATTTT.

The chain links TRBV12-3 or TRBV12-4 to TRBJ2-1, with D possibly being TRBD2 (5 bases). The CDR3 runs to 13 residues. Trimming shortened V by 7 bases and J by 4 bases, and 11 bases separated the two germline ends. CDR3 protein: CASTLTSYNEQFF. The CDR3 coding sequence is TGTGCCAGCACTCTAACTAGTTACAATGAGCAGTTCTTC.

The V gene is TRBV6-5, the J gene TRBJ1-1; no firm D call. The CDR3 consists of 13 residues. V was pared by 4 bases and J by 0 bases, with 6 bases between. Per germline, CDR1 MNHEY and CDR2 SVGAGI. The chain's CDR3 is CASSWQVNTEAFF. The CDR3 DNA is TGTGCCAGCAGTTGGCAAGTGAACACTGAAGCTTTCTTT.

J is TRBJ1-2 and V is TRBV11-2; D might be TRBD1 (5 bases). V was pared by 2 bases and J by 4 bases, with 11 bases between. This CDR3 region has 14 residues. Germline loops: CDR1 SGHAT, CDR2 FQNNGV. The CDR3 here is CASSLFTGIYGYTF. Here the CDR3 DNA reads TGTGCCAGCAGCTTATTTACAGGCATCTATGGCTACACCTTC.

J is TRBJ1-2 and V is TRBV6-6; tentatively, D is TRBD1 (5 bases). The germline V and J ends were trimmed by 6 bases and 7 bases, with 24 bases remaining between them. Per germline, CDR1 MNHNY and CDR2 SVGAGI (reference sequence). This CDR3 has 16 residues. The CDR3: CASSQVRGTGAVGYTF. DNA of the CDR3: TGTGCCAGCAGCCAGGTTCGTGGGACTGGCGCTGTTGGCTACACCTTC.

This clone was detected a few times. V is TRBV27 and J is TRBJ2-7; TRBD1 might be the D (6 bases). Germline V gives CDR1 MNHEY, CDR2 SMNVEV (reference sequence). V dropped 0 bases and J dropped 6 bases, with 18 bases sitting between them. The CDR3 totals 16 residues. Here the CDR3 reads CASSLSGQGYRSEQYF. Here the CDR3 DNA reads TGTGCCAGCAGTTTATCGGGCCAGGGGTATAGAAGCGAGCAGTACTTC.

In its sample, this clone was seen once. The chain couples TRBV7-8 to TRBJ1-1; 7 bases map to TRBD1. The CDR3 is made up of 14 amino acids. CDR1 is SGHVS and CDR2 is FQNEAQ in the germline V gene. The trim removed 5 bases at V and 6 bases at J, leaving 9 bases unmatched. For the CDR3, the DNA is TGTGCCAGCAGCCGCCGCGACAGGGTCTCTGAAGCTTTCTTT. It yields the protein CASSRRDRVSEAFF.

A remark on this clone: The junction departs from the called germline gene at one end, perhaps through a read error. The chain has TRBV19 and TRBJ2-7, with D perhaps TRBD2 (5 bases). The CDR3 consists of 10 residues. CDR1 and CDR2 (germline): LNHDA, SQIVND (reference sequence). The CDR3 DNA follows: TGTGCCAGTAGTATAGGGCCAGGAGGCTTC. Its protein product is CASSIGPGGF.

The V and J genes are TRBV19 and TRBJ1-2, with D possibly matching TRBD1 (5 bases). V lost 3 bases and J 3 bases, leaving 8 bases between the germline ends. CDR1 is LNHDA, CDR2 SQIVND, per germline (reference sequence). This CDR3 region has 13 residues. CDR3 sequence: CASSIVGDYGYTF. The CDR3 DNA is TGTGCCAGTAGTATTGTAGGGGACTATGGCTACACCTTC.

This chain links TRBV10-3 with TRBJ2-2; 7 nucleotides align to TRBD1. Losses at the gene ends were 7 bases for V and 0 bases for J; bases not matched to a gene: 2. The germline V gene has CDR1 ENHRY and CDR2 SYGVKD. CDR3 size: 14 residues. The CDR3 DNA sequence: TGTGCCATCATGGGGACAGCGAACACCGGGGAGCTGTTTTTT. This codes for CAIMGTANTGELFF.

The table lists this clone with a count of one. CDR3 region: CASQPGQAGNQPQHF. The CDR3 DNA reads as TGTGCCAGCCAACCCGGACAGGCCGGGAATCAGCCCCAGCATTTT. The rearrangement links TRBV2 to TRBJ1-5; TRBD1 aligns across 7 bases. J gave up 4 bases and V 8 bases, and 11 bases lay outside the gene matches. This CDR3 has 15 residues. Germline V CDR1 and CDR2: SNHLY, FYNNEI.